The next 15 T cell receptor beta chains were all read from a single sample in a study of T cell changes during pregnancy in multiple sclerosis. The table came from immunoSEQ multiplex PCR; TCRdb's copy has only in-frame clones and leaves some out. The table has 70,000 to 95,000 clones, roughly 90% seen once. Sequenced here: peripheral blood, sampled before pregnancy. Receptors originate from a female donor with multiple sclerosis, enrolled in a pregnancy study.

The chain employs TRBV27 and TRBJ2-2; D is unresolved. Looked up from germline, CDR1 is MNHEY and CDR2 is SMNVEV (reference sequence). V was clipped by 8 bases and J by 1 base, with 14 bases between them. CDR3 length equals 15 residues. DNA of the CDR3: TGTGCCAGCCGACCCTTTGCAGGGAACACCGGGGAGCTGTTTTTT. Protein product: CASRPFAGNTGELFF.

As to this clone: Other nucleotide sequences from this sample produce the same CDR3. The rearrangement joins TRBV6-6 to TRBJ2-7; weak D call: TRBD1 (5 bases). The ends were cut back, 3 bases at V and 4 bases at J, with 10 bases in the middle. The CDR3 totals 13 residues. CDR1 and CDR2 (germline): MNHNY, SVGAGI (reference sequence). This CDR3 reads CASSYGRVYEQYF. In nucleotides, the CDR3 is TGTGCCAGCAGTTATGGCAGGGTATACGAGCAGTACTTC.

The CDR3 sequence: CASDLRALEGNTIYF. CDR3 nucleotides: TGTGCCAGTGACCTGAGGGCCCTGGAAGGAAACACCATATATTTT. This sequence joins TRBV6-1 and TRBJ1-3; D is ambiguous. Trimming shortened V by 9 bases and J by 4 bases, and 19 bases separated the two germline ends. Per germline, CDR1 MNHNS and CDR2 SASEGT. CDR3 length: 15 residues.

The chain couples TRBV6-1 to TRBJ2-3; no clear D. Trimming shortened V by 0 bases and J by 2 bases, and 15 bases separated the two germline ends. Germline V gene sequence: CDR1 MNHNS, CDR2 SASEGT. The length of the CDR3 is 17 residues. The CDR3 spells CASSEALLWQDTDTQYF. DNA of the CDR3: TGTGCCAGCAGTGAAGCGCTATTGTGGCAGGACACAGATACGCAGTATTTT.

This chain joins TRBV19 and TRBJ1-5, with TRBD1 as a possible D gene (5 bases). CDR1 is LNHDA and CDR2 is SQIVND in the germline V gene (reference sequence). The CDR3 covers 13 residues. Trimming shortened V by 1 base and J by 9 bases, and 10 bases separated the two germline ends. CDR3 protein: CASSIGSGGPQHF. The CDR3 region has the DNA TGTGCCAGTAGTATAGGTTCCGGGGGGCCCCAGCATTTT.

V usage is TRBV9 and J usage is TRBJ1-2, with 8 bases identical to TRBD1. This CDR3 region has 15 residues. V was pared by 5 bases and J by 4 bases, with 10 bases of the junction left unmatched. The germline CDR1 and CDR2 sequences are SGDLS and YYNGEE. CDR3 sequence reads: CASSRTSGGTYGYTF. The CDR3 DNA reads TGTGCCAGCAGTCGAACCTCAGGGGGCACCTATGGCTACACCTTC.

This rearrangement joins TRBV19 to TRBJ1-1; 9 bases agree with TRBD1. The germline V gene encodes CDR1 LNHDA and CDR2 SQIVND (reference sequence). With 5 bases clipped from V and 4 bases from J, the junction kept 5 bases outside the gene matches. The CDR3 spans 14 residues. The CDR3 DNA reads as TGTGCCAGTAGTGCCGGGACAGGGACCACTGAAGCTTTCTTT. It is translated as CASSAGTGTTEAFF.

The sample holds one count of this clone. This chain uses TRBV6-4 with TRBJ2-3; a possible D gene is TRBD2 (6 bases). V was clipped by 2 bases and J by 2 bases, with 14 bases between them. CDR3 length equals 16 residues. Per the germline V gene, CDR1 is MRHNA and CDR2 is SNTAGT. CDR3 DNA: TGTGCCAGCAGTGACGACCCGGAGGGAGCCACAGATACGCAGTATTTT. This codes for CASSDDPEGATDTQYF.

This clone was seen a few times. The rearrangement uses TRBV18 and TRBJ1-5; weak D call: TRBD1 (6 bases). The CDR3 spans 14 residues. V lost 3 bases and J lost 5, with 11 bases in between. The germline V gene has CDR1 KGHSH and CDR2 LQKENI. The CDR3 reads CASSPGHKDQPQHF. DNA of the CDR3: TGTGCCAGCTCACCGGGACATAAAGATCAGCCCCAGCATTTT.

J is TRBJ2-2 and V is TRBV5-1; unclear D gene. The germline V gene has CDR1 SGHRS and CDR2 YFSETQ. The CDR3 is 14 amino acids. V shed 2 bases and J shed 2 bases, with 7 bases lying between them. The CDR3 bases are TGCGCCAGCAGCTTCGCAGGAAACACCGGGGAGCTGTTTTTT. Amino acids: CASSFAGNTGELFF.

The CDR3 DNA is TGTGCCAGCAGCGTACAGGGTCAAGACTATGGCTACACCTTC. This encodes CASSVQGQDYGYTF. V and J are TRBV9 and TRBJ1-2; D might be TRBD1 (5 bases). CDR3 size: 14 residues. Germline values: CDR1 SGDLS, CDR2 YYNGEE. V was shortened by 1 base and J by 3 bases, with 10 bases between the two germline ends.

The rearrangement uses TRBV4-3 and TRBJ2-5; D possibly corresponds to TRBD1 (6 bases). CDR1 and CDR2 from the germline V gene are LGHNA and YSLEER. Trimming removed 2 bases at V and 5 bases at J, with 21 bases between. The CDR3 covers 17 residues. CDR3 coding DNA: TGCGCCAGCAGCCAATATCAGCCCACAGGGATCGGGGAGACCCAGTACTTC. It specifies CASSQYQPTGIGETQYF.

The V gene is TRBV6-5, the J gene TRBJ2-5; TRBD2 matches at 10 bases. The CDR3 loop spans 14 amino acids. The germline V gene has CDR1 MNHEY and CDR2 SVGAGI. Trimming took 6 bases from V and 2 from J; bases not matched to a gene: 3. The CDR3 sequence is CASRKTSGQETQYF. The CDR3 coding sequence is TGTGCCAGCAGGAAGACTAGCGGGCAAGAGACCCAGTACTTC.

This sequence joins TRBV7-3 and TRBJ2-2, with TRBD2 matching over 7 bases. Germline CDR1 and CDR2: SGHTA and FQGTGA. Germline trimming cut 1 base from V and 4 bases from J; bases unmatched to any gene: 3. The CDR3 runs 15 residues. The DNA of the CDR3 is TGTGCCAGCAGCTTAATCGGGGGGATCACCGGGGAGCTGTTTTTT. This codes for CASSLIGGITGELFF.

The gene calls are TRBV18 and TRBJ1-5, with TRBD1 matching over 10 bases. V lost 8 bases to trimming and J lost 6 bases; unmatched junction nucleotides: 10. The CDR3 is 15 amino acids. Germline CDR1 and CDR2: KGHSH and LQKENI. Here the CDR3 reads CASHRDRGRGQPQHF. The CDR3, as DNA: TGTGCCAGCCACAGGGACAGGGGTCGGGGTCAGCCCCAGCATTTT.